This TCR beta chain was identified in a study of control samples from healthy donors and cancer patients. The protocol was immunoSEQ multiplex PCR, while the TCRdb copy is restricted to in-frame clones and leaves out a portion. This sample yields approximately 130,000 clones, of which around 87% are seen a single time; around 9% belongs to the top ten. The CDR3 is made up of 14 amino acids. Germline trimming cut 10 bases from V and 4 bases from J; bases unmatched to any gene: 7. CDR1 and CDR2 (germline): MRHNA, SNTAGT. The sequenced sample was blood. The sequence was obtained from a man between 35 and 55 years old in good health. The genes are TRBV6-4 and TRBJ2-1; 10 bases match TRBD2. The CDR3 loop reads CATAASGGYNEQFF. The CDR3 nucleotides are TGTGCCACCGCGGCTAGCGGGGGATACAATGAGCAGTTCTTC.